This note documents a single T cell receptor (beta chain) sequence. Its antigen is undetermined. This sample stems from a study of OX40 agonist ivuxolimab in advanced cancers. The study, taken as a whole, reports: The study found that CD8+ T cells averaged more expanded clones than CD4+.

Assay: immunoSEQ multiplex PCR; the TCRdb copy retains only in-frame clones and omits some. The sample holds tens of thousands of clones, around 89% seen once. The CDR3 is 15 residues long. Germline CDR1 MNHEY, CDR2 SMNVEV (reference sequence). Patients were ruled out by autoimmune disease history or systemic immunosuppression. Sampled blood was obtained at baseline, cycle 4 day 1, and cycle 7 day 1. This specimen was CD4+ or CD8+ T cells sorted from blood, taken in a trial of the OX40 agonist ivuxolimab. The clonotype was recovered from an adult with an advanced solid tumor such as melanoma, head and neck, liver or kidney cancer. The V and J genes are TRBV27 and TRBJ2-5; D uncertain. The J call may be mistaken, given a closer DNA end match to TRBJ2-7. The CDR3 protein is CASSTDTPISYEQYF. The CDR3 DNA reads as TGTGCCAGCAGTACAGACACCCCAATCTCCTACGAGCAGTACTTC.